Each of the 9 T cell receptor beta chains below was sequenced from the same sample in a study of blood T cells in healthy people across ages. The second PCR ran about 6 to 12 cycles with a sample-barcoded 5' primer and J-beta primers. TCRdb fed the 5' RACE reads into MiXCR, producing one record per CDR3 protein. The data hold some 700,000 distinct CDR3 sequences, with roughly 20% observed a single time. The sequencing sample was made of blood. Receptor source: a man between 65 and 85 years old in good health.

The CDR3 here is CASSQMGLLSYEQYF. The CDR3 DNA sequence: TGTGCCAGCAGCCAGATGGGACTTCTCTCCTACGAGCAGTACTTC. The chain recombines TRBV3-1 with TRBJ2-5; tentative D call: TRBD2 (6 bases). The J call is doubtful: the DNA matches TRBJ2-7 better. Germline values: CDR1 LGHDT, CDR2 YNNKEL (reference sequence). This CDR3 contains 15 residues.

CDR3 nucleotides: TGCGCCAGCAGCTTGGGGACAGCGGCTAATGAAAAACTGTTTTTT. Residues: CASSLGTAANEKLFF. The chain recombines TRBV5-1 with TRBJ1-4, with a tentative D call TRBD1 (6 bases). The CDR3 extends over 15 amino acids. V lost 0 bases to trimming and J lost 3 bases, with 9 bases between them. Per germline, CDR1 SGHRS and CDR2 YFSETQ. Full variable domain (remainder filled in from reference TRBV5-1 and TRBJ1-4): KAGVTQTPRYLIKTRGQQVTLSCSPISGHRSVSWYQQTPGQGLQFLFEYFSETQRNKGNFPGRFSGRQFSNSRSEMNVSTLELGDSALYLCASSLGTAANEKLFFGSGTQLSVL.

This clonotype was seen more than once but under ten times. The chain is built from TRBV20-1 and TRBJ2-5, with 10 bases fitting TRBD2. Trimming removed 3 bases from V and 5 bases from J; junction bases left unmatched: 6. The length of the CDR3 is 14 residues. Germline CDR1 reads DFQATT; CDR2 reads SNEGSKA (reference sequence). Written as DNA, the CDR3 is TGCAGTGCTAGGGGACTAGCGCCAAAGGAGACCCAGTACTTC. It codes for CSARGLAPKETQYF.

This clonotype has more than one count but fewer than ten. A read error may account for a junction end that differs from germline. The V gene is TRBV5-1, the J gene TRBJ1-2, with D perhaps matching TRBD1 (6 bases). Germline assignment: CDR1 SGHRS and CDR2 YFSETQ. The CDR3 loop spans 13 amino acids. The chain's CDR3 is CTSSPSDRTGYTF. The CDR3 region has the DNA TGCACCAGCAGCCCCTCTGACAGGACTGGCTACACCTTC.

The genes are TRBV12-3 or TRBV12-4 and TRBJ1-1; weak D call: TRBD1 (6 bases). The CDR3 spans 15 residues. Trimming removed 7 bases from V and 0 bases from J, with 15 bases in between. The CDR3 region is CASNPTGPLNTEAFF. DNA of the CDR3: TGTGCCAGCAACCCAACAGGGCCCCTGAACACTGAAGCTTTCTTT.

This rearrangement joins TRBV5-1 to TRBJ1-4; tentatively, D is TRBD1 (5 bases). Germline V gene lookup returns CDR1 SGHRS and CDR2 YFSETQ. This CDR3 contains 15 residues. V lost 5 bases and J 3 bases, leaving 14 bases between the germline ends. The CDR3 protein is CASRNALGANEKLFF. Here the CDR3 DNA reads TGCGCCAGCAGAAACGCTTTAGGGGCTAATGAAAAACTGTTTTTT.

The sample holds many counts of this clonotype. The V and J genes are TRBV12-3 or TRBV12-4 and TRBJ2-5; TRBD2 aligns across 8 bases. The CDR3 runs 15 residues. The J segment lost 2 bases and the V segment lost 3 bases, leaving 5 bases of the junction unmatched. CDR3 sequence: CASSFGGAHQETQYF. CDR3 nucleotide sequence: TGTGCCAGCAGTTTCGGGGGGGCGCATCAAGAGACCCAGTACTTC.

The chain has TRBV10-3 and TRBJ2-1; D possibly matches TRBD1 or TRBD2 (5 bases each). The closer fit of TRBJ2-7 to the DNA end suggests the J call may be wrong. This CDR3 spans 14 amino acids. Germline V gene lookup returns CDR1 ENHRY and CDR2 SYGVKD. This CDR3 is CAISLGPRDREQYV. The CDR3 DNA sequence: TGTGCCATCAGTTTAGGGCCTAGGGACCGCGAGCAGTACGTC.

The chain couples TRBV12-3 or TRBV12-4 to TRBJ2-3; 8 positions agree with TRBD2. CDR3 length equals 15 residues. Unmatched junction bases numbered 8, after V lost 6 bases and J lost 3 bases. The CDR3 here is CASRPGGARTDTQYF. The CDR3 DNA sequence: TGTGCCAGCAGACCCGGGGGGGCACGGACAGATACGCAGTATTTT.